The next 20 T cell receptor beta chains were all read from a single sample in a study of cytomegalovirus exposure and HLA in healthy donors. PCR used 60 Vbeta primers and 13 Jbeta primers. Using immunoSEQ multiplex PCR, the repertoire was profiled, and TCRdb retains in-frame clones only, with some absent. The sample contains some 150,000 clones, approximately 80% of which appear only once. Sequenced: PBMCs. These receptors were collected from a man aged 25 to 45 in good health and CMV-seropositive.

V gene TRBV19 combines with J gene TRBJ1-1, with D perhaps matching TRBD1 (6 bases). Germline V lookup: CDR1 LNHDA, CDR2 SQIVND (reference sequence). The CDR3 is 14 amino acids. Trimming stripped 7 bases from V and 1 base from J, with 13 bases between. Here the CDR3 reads CASTPGHQNTEAFF. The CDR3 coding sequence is TGTGCCAGTACTCCGGGACACCAGAACACTGAAGCTTTCTTT.

CDR3 sequence reads: CASSDGGQGTYGYTF. CDR3 coding DNA: TGTGCCAGCAGTGACGGGGGACAGGGAACCTATGGCTACACCTTC. The chain employs TRBV6-6 and TRBJ1-2, with 9 bases aligning to TRBD1. The CDR3 length is 15 residues. Germline V gene data show CDR1 as MNHNY and CDR2 as SVGAGI (reference sequence). The V gene end was trimmed by 5 bases and the J gene end by 4 bases; junction bases not matched to a gene: 8.

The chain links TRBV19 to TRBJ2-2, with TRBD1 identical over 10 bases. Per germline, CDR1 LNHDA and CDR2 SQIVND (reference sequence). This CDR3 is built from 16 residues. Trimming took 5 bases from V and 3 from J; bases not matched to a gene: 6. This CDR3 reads CASSVTGGMDTGELFF. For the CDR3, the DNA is TGTGCCAGTAGTGTGACAGGGGGCATGGACACCGGGGAGCTGTTTTTT.

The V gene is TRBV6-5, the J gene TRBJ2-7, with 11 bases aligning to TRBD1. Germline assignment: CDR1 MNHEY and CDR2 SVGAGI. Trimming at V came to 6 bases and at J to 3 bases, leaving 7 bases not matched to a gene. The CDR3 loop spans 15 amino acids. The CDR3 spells CASSPAGTGGYEQYF. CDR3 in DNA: TGTGCCAGCAGCCCCGCGGGGACAGGGGGCTACGAGCAGTACTTC.

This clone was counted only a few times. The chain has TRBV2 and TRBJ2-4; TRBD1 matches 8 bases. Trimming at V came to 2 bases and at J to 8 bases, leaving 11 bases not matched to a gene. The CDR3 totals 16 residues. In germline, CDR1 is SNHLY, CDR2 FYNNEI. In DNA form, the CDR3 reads TGTGCCAGCAGTGAACCCTGGGACAGGAAACTGGACATTCAGTACTTC. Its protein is CASSEPWDRKLDIQYF.

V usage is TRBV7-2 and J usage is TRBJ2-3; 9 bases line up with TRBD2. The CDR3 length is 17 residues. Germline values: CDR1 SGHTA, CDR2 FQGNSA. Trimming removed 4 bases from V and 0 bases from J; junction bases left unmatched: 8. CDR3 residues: CASSSLIAGVSTDTQYF. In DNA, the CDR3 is TGTGCCAGCAGCTCATTGATAGCGGGGGTCAGCACAGATACGCAGTATTTT. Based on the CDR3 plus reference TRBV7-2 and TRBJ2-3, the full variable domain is GAGVSQSPSNKVTEKGKDVELRCDPISGHTALYWYRQSLGQGLEFLIYFQGNSAPDKSGLPSDRFSAERTGGSVSTLTIQRTQQEDSAVYLCASSSLIAGVSTDTQYFGPGTRLTVL.

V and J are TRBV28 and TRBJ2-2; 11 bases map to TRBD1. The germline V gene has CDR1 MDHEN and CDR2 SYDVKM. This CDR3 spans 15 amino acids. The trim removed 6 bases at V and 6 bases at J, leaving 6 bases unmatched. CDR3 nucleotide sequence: TGTGCCAGCAGGCCAAGGACAGGGGGCCCCGGGGAGCTGTTTTTT. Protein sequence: CASRPRTGGPGELFF.

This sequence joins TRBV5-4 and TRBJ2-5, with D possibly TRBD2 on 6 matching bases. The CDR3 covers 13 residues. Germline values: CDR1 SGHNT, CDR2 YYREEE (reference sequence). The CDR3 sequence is CSLSSSERETQYF. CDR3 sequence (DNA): TGTAGTCTGAGTTCTAGCGAAAGAGAGACCCAGTACTTC.

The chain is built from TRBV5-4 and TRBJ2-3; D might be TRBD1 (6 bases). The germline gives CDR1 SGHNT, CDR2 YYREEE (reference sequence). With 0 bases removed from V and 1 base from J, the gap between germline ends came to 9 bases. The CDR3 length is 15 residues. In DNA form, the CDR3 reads TGTGCCAGCAGCTTGGTGGGGGCTGGCACAGATACGCAGTATTTT. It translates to CASSLVGAGTDTQYF.

CDR3 in DNA: TGTGCCTGGACTAGCGGGGGTTCAGATACGCAGTATTTT. Translating gives CAWTSGGSDTQYF. This rearrangement joins TRBV30 to TRBJ2-3; 10 bases are shared with TRBD2. Germline V gene data show CDR1 as GTSNPN and CDR2 as SVGIG (reference sequence). The trim removed 4 bases at V and 4 bases at J, leaving 2 bases unmatched. CDR3 length: 13 residues.

This CDR3 reads CASSLRSRGDEQYF. DNA for the CDR3: TGTGCCAGCAGTCTTAGAAGCAGGGGAGACGAGCAGTACTTC. The rearrangement joins TRBV28 to TRBJ2-7, with D perhaps TRBD1 (6 bases). The CDR3 contains 14 residues. Germline CDR1 and CDR2: MDHEN and SYDVKM. Trimming cost V 5 bases and J 5 bases, with 16 bases left between them.

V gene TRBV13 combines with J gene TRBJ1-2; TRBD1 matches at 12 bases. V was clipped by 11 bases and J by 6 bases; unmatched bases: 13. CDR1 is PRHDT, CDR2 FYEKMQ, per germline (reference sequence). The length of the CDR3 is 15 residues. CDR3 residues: CAGSLGTGGANGYTF. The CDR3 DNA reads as TGTGCCGGATCACTGGGGACAGGGGGCGCAAATGGCTACACCTTC.

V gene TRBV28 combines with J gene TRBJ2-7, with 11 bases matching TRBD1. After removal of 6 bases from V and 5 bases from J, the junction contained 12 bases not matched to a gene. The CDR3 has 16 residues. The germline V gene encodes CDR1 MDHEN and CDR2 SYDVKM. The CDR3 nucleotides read TGTGCCAGCAGCGGCGGGGACAGGGGGGTCTGGGACGAGCAGTACTTC. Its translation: CASSGGDRGVWDEQYF.

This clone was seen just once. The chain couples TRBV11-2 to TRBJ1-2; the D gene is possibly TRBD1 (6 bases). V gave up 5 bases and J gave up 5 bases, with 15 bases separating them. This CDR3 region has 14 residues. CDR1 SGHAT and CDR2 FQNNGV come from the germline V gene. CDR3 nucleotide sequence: TGTGCCAGCAGCACGACAGGTCTGACGTATGGCTACACCTTC. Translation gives CASSTTGLTYGYTF.

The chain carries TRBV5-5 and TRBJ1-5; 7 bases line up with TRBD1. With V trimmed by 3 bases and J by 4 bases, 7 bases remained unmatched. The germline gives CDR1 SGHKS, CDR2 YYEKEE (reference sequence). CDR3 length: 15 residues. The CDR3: CASSSGTASNQPQHF. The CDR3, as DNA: TGTGCCAGCAGCTCTGGGACAGCCTCTAATCAGCCCCAGCATTTT.

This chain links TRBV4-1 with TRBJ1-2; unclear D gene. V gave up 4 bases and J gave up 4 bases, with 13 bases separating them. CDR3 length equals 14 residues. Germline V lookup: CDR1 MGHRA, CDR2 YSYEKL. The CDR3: CASSLAAAAYGYTF. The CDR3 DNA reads TGCGCCAGCAGCCTTGCTGCAGCGGCCTATGGCTACACCTTC.

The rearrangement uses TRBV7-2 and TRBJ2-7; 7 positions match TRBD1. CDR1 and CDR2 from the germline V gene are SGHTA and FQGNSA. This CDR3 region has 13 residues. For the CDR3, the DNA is TGTGTCCTGCAGGGACAGAGTTATTACGAGCAGTACTTC. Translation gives CVLQGQSYYEQYF.

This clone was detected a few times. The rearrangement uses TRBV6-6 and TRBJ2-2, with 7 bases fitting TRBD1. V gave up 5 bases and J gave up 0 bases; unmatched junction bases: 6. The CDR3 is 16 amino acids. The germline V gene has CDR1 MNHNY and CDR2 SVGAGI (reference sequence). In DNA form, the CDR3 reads TGTGCCAGCAGTACAAGACAGGGAGCGAACACCGGGGAGCTGTTTTTT. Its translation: CASSTRQGANTGELFF.

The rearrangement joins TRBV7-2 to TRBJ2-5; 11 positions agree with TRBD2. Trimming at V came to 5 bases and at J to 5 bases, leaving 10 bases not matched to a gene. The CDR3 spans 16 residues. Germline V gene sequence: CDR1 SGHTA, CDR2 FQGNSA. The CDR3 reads CASSPRTSGGLETQYF. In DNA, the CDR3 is TGTGCCAGCAGCCCAAGAACTAGCGGGGGTCTGGAGACCCAGTACTTC.

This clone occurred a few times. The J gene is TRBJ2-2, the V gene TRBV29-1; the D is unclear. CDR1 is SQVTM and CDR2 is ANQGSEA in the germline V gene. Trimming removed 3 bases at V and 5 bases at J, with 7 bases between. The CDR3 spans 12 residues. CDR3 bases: TGCAGCGTTGACAACAAGACCGGGGAGCTGTTTTTT. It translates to CSVDNKTGELFF.